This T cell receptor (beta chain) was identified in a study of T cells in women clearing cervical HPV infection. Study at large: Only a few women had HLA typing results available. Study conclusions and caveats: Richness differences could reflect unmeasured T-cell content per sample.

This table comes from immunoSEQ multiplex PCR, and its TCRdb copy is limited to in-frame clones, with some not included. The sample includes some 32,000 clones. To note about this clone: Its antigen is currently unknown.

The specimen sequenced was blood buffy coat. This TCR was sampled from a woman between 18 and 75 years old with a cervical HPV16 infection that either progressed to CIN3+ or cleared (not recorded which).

This chain's CDR3 is CASSPGQGLVTEKLFF. The DNA read from the CDR3 is TGTGCCAGCAGCCCCGGACAGGGCCTGGTAACAGAAAAA. The genes are TRBV7-6 and TRBJ1-4, with TRBD1 identical over 8 bases. The read terminates 3 residues before the CDR3 end, so the remaining end is supplied by the germline J gene. The V and J ends lost 5 bases and 8 bases, in that order; junction bases with no gene match: 13. Germline CDR1 SGHVS, CDR2 FNYEAQ. The CDR3 is made up of 16 amino acids.